This is a list of T cell receptor beta chains from one sample in a study of a mutant IDH1 vaccine in newly diagnosed glioma. Profiling relied on immunoSEQ multiplex PCR, and the TCRdb table lists in-frame clones only, not all of them. The table records roughly 50,000 clones, 84% of them present only once. These TCRs' antigens remain unknown. Sequencing was performed on PBMCs, taken from a glioma patient whose treatment included an IDH1 peptide vaccine. The receptors shown here come from a woman aged 18-29 years with glioma. CDR3s include the opening cysteine and the closing phenylalanine or tryptophan. The order of the fields is J gene, clone size, V gene, D gene, CDR3 DNA, CDR3 protein. D genes are given only for firm matches. Clone size is given for some rows only: seen once, a few or many times, or a class if the clone is expanded.

TRBJ2-1 . TRBV20-1 . TGCAGTGCTAGAGATCTCAATGAGCAGTTCTTC CSARDLNEQFF
TRBJ1-2 . TRBV2 . TGTGCCAGGTTTTTATCGAAGAAAGGCTACACCTTC CARFLSKKGYTF
TRBJ1-1 . TRBV11-2 . TGTGCCAGCAGCCCGACAGGGAACACTGAAGCTTTCTTT CASSPTGNTEAFF
TRBJ2-1 . TRBV10-2 TRBD2 TGCGCCAGCAGTGAACGCGGGAGTGTACCCTACAATGAGCAGTTCTTC CASSERGSVPYNEQFF
TRBJ2-7 . TRBV5-1 . TGCGCCAGCAGCCGGGTCGAAGGGGCCTGCGAGCAGTACTTC CASSRVEGACEQYF
TRBJ2-7 few TRBV7-7 . TGTGCCAGCAGCCCCATAATGCCCGGGACGTCAGACGAGCAGTACTTC CASSPIMPGTSDEQYF
TRBJ1-6 . TRBV4-3 . TGCGCCAGCAGCCGCTACCGGACGCCTCCAGATTCACCCCTCCACTTT CASSRYRTPPDSPLHF
TRBJ2-7 . TRBV6-5 . TGTGCCAGCAGTTACGCCGTTGGTGGCGAGCAGTACTTC CASSYAVGGEQYF
TRBJ1-1 . TRBV27 TRBD1 TGTGCCAGCAGTTCTCGACAGGGGAGCACTGAAGCTTTCTTT CASSSRQGSTEAFF
TRBJ2-2 . TRBV5-6 TRBD2 TGTGCCAGCAGCTGGGGGGGGGCGAACACCGGGGAGCTGTTTTTT CASSWGGANTGELFF
TRBJ2-5 . TRBV14 TRBD2 TGTGCCAGCAGCCAAGGCGGGGGGCGATGGGCAGAGACCCAGTACTTC CASSQGGGRWAETQYF
TRBJ2-2 . TRBV14 . TGTGCCAGCAGCCAAGTGTCTTATACCGGGGAGCTGTTTTTT CASSQVSYTGELFF
TRBJ2-2 few TRBV7-2 . TGTGCCAGCAGCTTAATAACCCCTAGAATTAATGGGGAGCTGTTTTTT CASSLITPRINGELFF
TRBJ1-1 . TRBV2 . TGTGCCATGCAGTCCCGGGCCACTGAAGCTTTCTTT CAMQSRATEAFF
TRBJ2-7 . TRBV7-6 . TGTGCCAGCAGCCTAGGACCCGCTGAGACTAGTTCCGAGCAGTACTTC CASSLGPAETSSEQYF
TRBJ1-3 once TRBV10-2 . TGCGCCAGCAGTCAGGAGGGAAACACCATATATTTT CASSQEGNTIYF
TRBJ1-5 . TRBV2 TRBD1 TGTGCCAGCAGTGTCAGTCAGGGGGCAAATCAGCCCCAGCATTTT CASSVSQGANQPQHF
TRBJ1-1 . TRBV11-3 . TGTGCCAGCAGCTTAGATCTGTGGGGTGAAGCTTTCTTT CASSLDLWGEAFF
TRBJ2-7 . TRBV29-1 TRBD1 TGCAGCGTTATAACAGGGGAACGCCCGGCCTACGAGCAGTACTTC CSVITGERPAYEQYF
TRBJ2-5 . TRBV25-1 . TGTGCCAGCAGTGATAGGGAGACCCAGTACTTC CASSDRETQYF
TRBJ2-3 . TRBV9 TRBD2 TGTGCCAGCAGCGAGGGGGGACTAGCGTATACAGATACGCAGTATTTT CASSEGGLAYTDTQYF
TRBJ2-5 . TRBV29-1 . TGCAGCGTTAAGCCGGGACTCCAAGAGACCCAGTACTTC CSVKPGLQETQYF
TRBJ1-1 . TRBV9 . TGTGCCAGCAGCGTAGTGGGTGTTGGGGCTGAAGCTTTCTTT CASSVVGVGAEAFF
TRBJ2-6 once TRBV7-6 TRBD1 TGTGCCAGCAGCCCTGGACAGGGCTCTGGGGCCAACGTCCTGACTTTC CASSPGQGSGANVLTF
TRBJ2-3 . TRBV10-1 . TGCGCCAGCAGTGGGGTAGCCACAGATACGCAGTATTTT CASSGVATDTQYF
TRBJ1-1 . TRBV9 . TGTGCCAGCAGCTCGTGGGGGAACACTGAAGCTTTCTTT CASSSWGNTEAFF